This T cell receptor (beta chain) was sequenced for a study of cytomegalovirus exposure and HLA in healthy donors. Study-level information: Earlier findings included some 100 million unique TCR beta sequences obtained from 150 million to 200 million T cells.

A multiplex PCR was run with 60 Vbeta primers and 13 Jbeta primers. Some clones are missing from TCRdb's copy, which holds only in-frame ones; the method was immunoSEQ multiplex PCR. The table includes 60,000 to 65,000 clones, approximately 71% detected once. This CDR3 is built from 14 residues. The V gene lost 0 bases and the J gene lost 2 bases, with 9 bases spanning the gap. Germline-derived CDR1 and CDR2 are SGHRS and YFSETQ. What was sequenced was PBMCs. The sequence came from a woman between 40 and 50 years old in good health and CMV-seropositive. The rearrangement joins TRBV5-1 to TRBJ2-7; D is unresolved. CDR3 in amino acids: CASSLVTAAYEQYF. CDR3 coding DNA: TGCGCCAGCAGCTTGGTGACTGCTGCCTACGAGCAGTACTTC.